The 10 T cell receptor beta chains in this list originate from one sample, sequenced in a study of cytomegalovirus exposure and HLA in healthy donors. Use of 60 Vbeta and 13 Jbeta primers characterized the PCR. TCRdb's table, derived via immunoSEQ multiplex PCR, lists solely in-frame clones and lacks some. The sample holds 100,000 to 150,000 clones. Sequencing used PBMCs. The receptor set was obtained from a man younger than 35 in good health and CMV-seronegative.

The rearrangement joins TRBV23-1 to TRBJ1-1, with 7 positions matching TRBD1. TRBV23-1 is flagged as an ORF with uncertain function. V lost 6 bases, J lost 4 bases, and 11 bases stayed unmatched. The CDR3 consists of 15 residues. The CDR3 protein is CASRQPQGLGTEAFF. CDR3 in DNA: TGCGCCAGCAGGCAACCACAGGGGTTAGGCACTGAAGCTTTCTTT.

The rearrangement links TRBV4-1 to TRBJ1-6; 7 bases line up with TRBD1. The V gene's germline CDR1 is MGHRA and CDR2 YSYEKL. CDR3 length equals 16 residues. Unmatched junction bases numbered 3, after V lost 0 bases and J lost 4 bases. CDR3 sequence (DNA): TGCGCCAGCAGCCAAGAGCGGACAGGATATAATTCACCCCTCCACTTT. It translates to CASSQERTGYNSPLHF.

The chain carries TRBV29-1 and TRBJ1-3, with a weak D call TRBD1 (5 bases). The CDR3 covers 14 residues. Germline lookup yields CDR1 SQVTM and CDR2 ANQGSEA. Trimming cost V 4 bases and J 0 bases, with 10 bases left between them. CDR3 protein: CSVGGGYSGNTIYF. As DNA, the CDR3 is TGCAGCGTTGGCGGGGGTTACTCTGGAAACACCATATATTTT.

The rearrangement uses TRBV28 and TRBJ2-5, with 13 bases fitting TRBD2. With V trimmed by 6 bases and J by 2 bases, 6 bases remained unmatched. The V gene's germline CDR1 is MDHEN and CDR2 SYDVKM. The CDR3 loop spans 16 amino acids. The CDR3 bases are TGTGCCAGCAGAACTAGCGGGAGGGAGGCGCAAGAGACCCAGTACTTC. This gives the protein CASRTSGREAQETQYF.

CDR3 nucleotide sequence: TGTGCCAGCAGCTCCTACAGAGATACGCAGTATTTT. Protein product: CASSSYRDTQYF. The V gene is TRBV11-2, the J gene TRBJ2-3; no clear D. The CDR3 covers 12 residues. Trimming removed 4 bases at V and 5 bases at J, with 7 bases between. Germline V gene data show CDR1 as SGHAT and CDR2 as FQNNGV.

The V gene is TRBV6-1, the J gene TRBJ1-3, with 9 bases fitting TRBD1. The CDR3 runs 14 residues. Unmatched junction bases numbered 4, after V lost 6 bases and J lost 4 bases. Germline V CDR1 and CDR2: MNHNS, SASEGT. CDR3 in amino acids: CASSAGTGGNTIYF. CDR3 DNA: TGTGCCAGCAGCGCCGGGACAGGGGGAAACACCATATATTTT.

The V call is TRBV5-1, the J call TRBJ2-5, with no clear D. Germline lookup yields CDR1 SGHRS and CDR2 YFSETQ. The CDR3 is 15 amino acids. The germline V and J ends were trimmed by 2 bases and 1 base, with 12 bases remaining between them. CDR3 residues: CASSLSHQVQETQYF. The CDR3 DNA reads TGCGCCAGCAGCTTATCCCACCAGGTCCAAGAGACCCAGTACTTC.

The chain employs TRBV5-1 and TRBJ1-1; perhaps TRBD1 as D (5 bases). This CDR3 has 15 amino acids. Trimming pared 4 bases from V and 5 bases from J, leaving 18 bases between. Germline V gene lookup returns CDR1 SGHRS and CDR2 YFSETQ. The CDR3 reads CASSGGVVGRTEAFF. The CDR3, as DNA: TGCGCCAGCAGCGGGGGGGTCGTGGGGCGGACTGAAGCTTTCTTT.

V gene TRBV19 combines with J gene TRBJ2-5, with TRBD2 as a possible D gene (5 bases). Germline V gene data show CDR1 as LNHDA and CDR2 as SQIVND (reference sequence). The V and J ends lost 4 bases and 3 bases respectively, with 9 bases between them. The CDR3 covers 13 residues. The CDR3, as DNA: TGTGCCAGTAGTAAGGACTTTGAAGAGACCCAGTACTTC. This gives the protein CASSKDFEETQYF.

The V and J genes are TRBV7-9 and TRBJ2-3; no firm D call. Germline loops: CDR1 SEHNR, CDR2 FQNEAQ (reference sequence). V lost 5 bases, J lost 4 bases, and 7 bases lay in between. CDR3 length: 12 amino acids. The CDR3 DNA follows: TGTGCCAGCAGCGTCCAGTCAGATACGCAGTATTTT. This codes for CASSVQSDTQYF.